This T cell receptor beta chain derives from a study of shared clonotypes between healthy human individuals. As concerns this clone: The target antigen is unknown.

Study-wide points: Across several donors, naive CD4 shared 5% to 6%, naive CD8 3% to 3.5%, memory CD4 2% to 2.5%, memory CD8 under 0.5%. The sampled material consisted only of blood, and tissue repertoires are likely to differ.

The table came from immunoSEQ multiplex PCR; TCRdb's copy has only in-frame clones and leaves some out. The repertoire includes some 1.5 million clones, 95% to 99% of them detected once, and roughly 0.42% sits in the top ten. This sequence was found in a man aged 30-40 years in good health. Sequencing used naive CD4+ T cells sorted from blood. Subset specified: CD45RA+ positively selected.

The CDR3 sequence is CASREGRPNTEAFF. The CDR3 DNA reads TGTGCCAGCAGAGAGGGACGGCCGAACACTGAAGCTTTCTTT. The chain carries TRBV6-5 and TRBJ1-1; D might be TRBD1 (5 bases). Between the trimmed V and J ends, which lost 6 bases and 1 base, there was a span of 12 bases. Per germline, CDR1 MNHEY and CDR2 SVGAGI. CDR3 length: 14 residues.